This TCR beta chain was sequenced for a study of T cell responses to AZD1222 COVID-19 vaccine. Whole-study findings and limits: Recipients of two AZD1222 doses showed rising Spike-specific TCR breadth and depth. Per reports, nearly half of all spike-specific TCRs target regions that are unmutated in variants.

Some clones are missing from TCRdb's copy, which holds only in-frame ones; the method was immunoSEQ multiplex PCR. The top ten hold around a tenth of the sample, which has around 130,000 clones, nearly 90% seen once. In the case of this clone: The antigen is not known.

This CDR3 is 16 amino acids long. Trimming removed 7 bases from V and 0 bases from J, with 16 bases in between. Germline CDR1 is SGDLS and CDR2 is YYNGEE. The chain couples TRBV9 to TRBJ2-2; D is perhaps TRBD2 (5 bases). This sequence originates from an adult who received the AZD1222 COVID-19 vaccine. This material consisted of peripheral blood, taken 28 days after the second AZD1222 dose. CDR3 in amino acids: CASSPRTGTNTGELFF. For the CDR3, the DNA is TGTGCCAGCTCCCCCCGGACGGGAACGAACACCGGGGAGCTGTTTTTT. Based on the CDR3 plus reference TRBV9 and TRBJ2-2, the full variable domain is DSGVTQTPKHLITATGQRVTLRCSPRSGDLSVYWYQQSLDQGLQFLIQYYNGEERAKGNILERFSAQQFPDLHSELNLSSLELGDSALYFCASSPRTGTNTGELFFGEGSRLTVL.